This TCR beta chain was sequenced in a study of T-cell reconstitution after alpha-beta-depleted transplantation in children (dated by TCRdb to 2015 to 2016). About the study as a whole: T-cell immune reconstitution after TCRalphabeta/CD19-depleted allogeneic hematopoietic cell transplantation in children was quantitatively tracked in the study by means of TCR repertoire profiling.

On this clonotype: The target of this receptor is not known. The record has no base qualities; no much larger clone is one base away.

The CDR3 runs 13 residues from the cysteine to the phenylalanine. Only the CDR3 DNA is retained, 39 bases long and in frame from the first base. V is reduced by 6 bases and J by 1 base, leaving a spacing of 12 bases between them. The germline V gene (reference sequence) specifies DFQATT as CDR1 and SNEGSKA as CDR2. The library relied on PCR. Sequencer: Illumina HiSeq 2500. TCR libraries were prepared with molecular barcoding, using unique molecular identifiers to normalize TCRbeta repertoire quantification. Clones were called with MiXCR by TCRdb after fastp trimmed the public reads at Q25, and only in-frame beta chains were retained. Rows are unified per CDR3 protein, each entry keeping the most common DNA and genes. The sample table shows roughly 500,000 distinct CDR3 sequences, and approximately 30% are seen once. Of the sample, 2.4% is held by the ten largest clones.

The specimen comprised PBMCs from the stem cell graft donor, sampled from the stem cell graft. The receptor chain draws on TRBV20-1 and TRBJ1-1; the D gene cannot be named for sure. This TCR came from a human donor who donated a stem cell graft to a child with aplastic anemia. The nucleotides read TGCAGTGCCTCGGGAATCGGGAACACTGAAGCTTTCTTT. Translated, this is CSASGIGNTEAFF.